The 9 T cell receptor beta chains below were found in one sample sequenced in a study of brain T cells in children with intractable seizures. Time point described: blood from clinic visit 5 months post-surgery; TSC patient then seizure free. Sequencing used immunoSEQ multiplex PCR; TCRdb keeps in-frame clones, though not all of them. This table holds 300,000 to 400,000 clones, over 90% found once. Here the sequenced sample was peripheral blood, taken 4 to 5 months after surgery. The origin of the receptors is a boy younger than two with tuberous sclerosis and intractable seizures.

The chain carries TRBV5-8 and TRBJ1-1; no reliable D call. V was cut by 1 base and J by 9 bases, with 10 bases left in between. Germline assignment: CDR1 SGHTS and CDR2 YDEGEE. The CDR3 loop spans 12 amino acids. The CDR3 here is CASSLWQEQAFF. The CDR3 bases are TGTGCCAGCAGCTTGTGGCAGGAACAAGCTTTCTTT.

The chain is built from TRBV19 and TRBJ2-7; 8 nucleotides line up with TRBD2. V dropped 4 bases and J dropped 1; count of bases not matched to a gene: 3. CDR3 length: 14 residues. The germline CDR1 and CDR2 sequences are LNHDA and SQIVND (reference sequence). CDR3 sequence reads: CASSTSGGSYEQYF. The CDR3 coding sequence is TGTGCCAGTAGTACTTCGGGGGGGTCCTACGAGCAGTACTTC.

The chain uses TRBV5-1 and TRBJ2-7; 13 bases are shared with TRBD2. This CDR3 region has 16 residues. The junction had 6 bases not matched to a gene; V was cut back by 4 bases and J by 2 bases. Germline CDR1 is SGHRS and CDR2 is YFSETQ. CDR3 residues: CASSGSGTSGTYEQYF. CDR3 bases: TGCGCCAGCAGCGGGAGCGGGACTAGCGGGACCTACGAGCAGTACTTC.

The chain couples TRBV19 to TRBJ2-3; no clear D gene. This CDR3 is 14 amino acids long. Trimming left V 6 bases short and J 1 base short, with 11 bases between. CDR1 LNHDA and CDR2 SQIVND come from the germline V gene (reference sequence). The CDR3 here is CASRLGWGTDTQYF. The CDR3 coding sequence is TGTGCCAGTAGACTCGGTTGGGGCACAGATACGCAGTATTTT. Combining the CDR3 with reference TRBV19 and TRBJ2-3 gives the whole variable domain DGGITQSPKYLFRKEGQNVTLSCEQNLNHDAMYWYRQDPGQGLRLIYYSQIVNDFQKGDIAEGYSVSREKKESFPLTVTSAQKNPTAFYLCASRLGWGTDTQYFGPGTRLTVL.

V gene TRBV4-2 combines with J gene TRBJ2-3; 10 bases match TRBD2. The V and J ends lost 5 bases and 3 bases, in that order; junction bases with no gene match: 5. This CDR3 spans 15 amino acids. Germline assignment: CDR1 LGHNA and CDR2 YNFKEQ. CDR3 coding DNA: TGTGCCAGCAGCTCAACTAGCGGGGTAACAGATACGCAGTATTTT. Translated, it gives CASSSTSGVTDTQYF.

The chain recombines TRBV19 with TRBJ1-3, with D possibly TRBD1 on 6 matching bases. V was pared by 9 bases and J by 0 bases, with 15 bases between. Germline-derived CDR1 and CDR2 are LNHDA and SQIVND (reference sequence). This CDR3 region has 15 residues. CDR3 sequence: CASEQGPSSGNTIYF. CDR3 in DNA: TGTGCCAGCGAACAGGGACCTTCCTCTGGAAACACCATATATTTT.

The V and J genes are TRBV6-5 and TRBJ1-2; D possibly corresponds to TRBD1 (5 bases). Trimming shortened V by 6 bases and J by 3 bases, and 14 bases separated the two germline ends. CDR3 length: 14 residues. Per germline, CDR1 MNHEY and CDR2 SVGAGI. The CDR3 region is CASRPQGTYYGYTF. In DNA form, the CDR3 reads TGTGCCAGCAGACCCCAAGGGACTTACTATGGCTACACCTTC.

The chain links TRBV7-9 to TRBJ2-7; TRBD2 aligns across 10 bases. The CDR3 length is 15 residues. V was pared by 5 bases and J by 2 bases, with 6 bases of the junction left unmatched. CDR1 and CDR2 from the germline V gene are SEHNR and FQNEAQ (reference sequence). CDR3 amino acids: CASSPGTSVTYEQYF. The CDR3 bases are TGTGCCAGCAGCCCAGGGACTAGCGTAACCTACGAGCAGTACTTC.

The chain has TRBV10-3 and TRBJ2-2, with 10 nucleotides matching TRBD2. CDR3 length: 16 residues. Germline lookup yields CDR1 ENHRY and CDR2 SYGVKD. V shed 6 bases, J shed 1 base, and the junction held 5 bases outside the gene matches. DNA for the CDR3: TGTGCCATCAGAAAGCGACTAGCGGGGAACACCGGGGAGCTGTTTTTT. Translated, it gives CAIRKRLAGNTGELFF.